The source of this TCR beta chain is a study of shared clonotypes between healthy human individuals. Study-wide findings and caveats: Even with large depth, rarefaction showed that sorted-subset sequencing was incomplete.

In the CD4+ fraction, cells were divided into CD45RA+ naive and CD45RA-negative memory subsets. Genomic DNA belonging to each subset was distributed in equal measure over several immunoSEQ plates. In the sorted-subset replicate PCRs, about 190 ng DNA, roughly 29,000 T cell genomes, was used. The data were produced by immunoSEQ multiplex PCR, yet TCRdb's version contains in-frame clones alone and is incomplete. Among approximately 2.5 million clones listed, 93% were seen once. Remarks on this clone: The antigen is unknown.

Germline trimming cut 5 bases from V and 5 bases from J; bases unmatched to any gene: 8. The germline gives CDR1 LNHNV, CDR2 YYDKDF (reference sequence). The CDR3 runs 14 residues. Specimen: naive CD4+ T cells from PBMCs. The subset was: CD45RA+ positively selected. This chain uses TRBV15 with TRBJ2-5; the match to TRBD1 covers 7 bases. The TCR sequence derives from a man aged 18 to 30 in good health. Some clones in this sample may be carry-over from other donors' samples. In DNA form, the CDR3 reads TGTGCCACCAGCGGGCGAGGGGGCGCGGAGACCCAGTACTTC. Amino acids: CATSGRGGAETQYF.